The source of this T cell receptor beta chain is a study of tumor and adjacent non-tumor tissue in lung cancer. CDR3 length: 15 residues. Germline V gives CDR1 LGHNA, CDR2 YNFKEQ. This sample's RNA came from whole unsorted tissue. This clonotype came up once. Mismatch with germline at one junction end may stem from a read error. A modified ARM-PCR protocol with three rounds of nested PCR amplified TCRbeta. TCRdb redid the calling of the multiplex PCR reads with MiXCR, one entry per CDR3 protein. Of roughly 220,000 distinct CDR3 sequences in the sample, about 71% were seen once. J is TRBJ2-1 and V is TRBV4-2, with a possible D match to TRBD2 (5 bases). This clonotype originated in a man in his 60s with non-small cell lung cancer. The source material was lung tumor tissue. DNA for the CDR3: TGCGCCGGCAGCTATACGGACTGGGTCTACAATGAGCAGTTCTTC. As protein: CAGSYTDWVYNEQFF.